These 30 T cell receptor beta chains originate from one sample sequenced in a study of CD8+CD57+ T cells in acquired aplastic anemia. Investigators profiled TCR beta VDJ and CDR3 from genomic DNA template. TCRdb ran MiXCR on the reads and lists one entry per CDR3 protein. The sample lists about 180,000 distinct CDR3 sequences; 40% to 50% were seen once. The source material was sorted CD4+, CD8+, or CD8+CD57+ T cells (not recorded which) from PBMCs. Source of these receptors: a human donor in good health.

A remark on this clonotype: Just one base apart from a much larger clone, this may be a read error. The gene calls are TRBV6-5 and TRBJ1-1; the D is unclear. The length of the CDR3 is 13 residues. The V gene's germline CDR1 is MNHEY and CDR2 SVGAGI. Between the trimmed V and J ends, which lost 2 bases and 1 base, there was a span of 5 bases. Written as DNA, the CDR3 is TGTGCCAGCAGTTACGCATCGAACACTGAAGCTTTCTTT. Translation gives CASSYASNTEAFF.

This clonotype occurred many times. The genes are TRBV5-1 and TRBJ1-2; 8 bases agree with TRBD1. Unmatched junction bases numbered 6, after V lost 4 bases and J lost 4 bases. The V gene's germline CDR1 is SGHRS and CDR2 YFSETQ. There are 14 residues in the CDR3. As DNA, the CDR3 is TGCGCCAGCAGCCCCGGGACAGGATTCTATGGCTACACCTTC. Translating gives CASSPGTGFYGYTF.

This clonotype was found many times. The rearrangement joins TRBV2 to TRBJ1-2, with a tentative D call TRBD1 (5 bases). Germline V lookup: CDR1 SNHLY, CDR2 FYNNEI. The CDR3 sequence is 9 residues long. V lost 3 bases, J lost 13 bases, and 6 bases lay in between. The DNA for the CDR3 is TGTGCCAGCAGTGAGAGGGGCACCTTC. As protein: CASSERGTF.

The sample holds many counts of this clonotype. J is TRBJ2-2 and V is TRBV24-1; 7 nucleotides line up with TRBD2. V was pared by 3 bases and J by 7 bases, with 7 bases of the junction left unmatched. Per the germline V gene, CDR1 is KGHDR and CDR2 is SFDVKD. The CDR3 length is 15 residues. The DNA of the CDR3 is TGTGCCACCAGTGATGCCGGACTAGTGGGCGGGGAGCTGTTTTTT. It translates to CATSDAGLVGGELFF.

The gene calls are TRBV7-2 and TRBJ2-3; 9 positions agree with TRBD2. The germline CDR1 and CDR2 sequences are SGHTA and FQGNSA. Unmatched junction bases numbered 8, after V lost 1 base and J lost 0 bases. This CDR3 contains 18 residues. The CDR3 bases are TGTGCCAGCAGCTTAGGGCAAGGACTAGCGCCAAGCACAGATACGCAGTATTTT. It is translated as CASSLGQGLAPSTDTQYF.

This chain links TRBV20-1 with TRBJ2-7; no clear D gene. Germline V lookup: CDR1 DFQATT, CDR2 SNEGSKA (reference sequence). There are 14 residues in the CDR3. Trimming left V 3 bases short and J 3 bases short, with 15 bases between. The CDR3 DNA sequence: TGCAGTGCTAGGGCGAGTCAGGCAATCTACGAGCAGTACTTC. Encoded protein: CSARASQAIYEQYF.

The table lists this clonotype with many counts. This chain joins TRBV20-1 and TRBJ1-2; D call uncertain. Germline CDR1 is DFQATT and CDR2 is SNEGSKA (reference sequence). CDR3 length: 15 amino acids. V dropped 0 bases and J dropped 0 bases, with 11 bases sitting between them. The CDR3 loop is CSARDGRGTNYGYTF. In DNA, the CDR3 is TGCAGTGCTAGAGATGGGCGGGGAACTAACTATGGCTACACCTTC.

This clonotype was seen repeatedly, ten times or more. This chain joins TRBV20-1 and TRBJ1-4; D is ambiguous. V shed 6 bases and J shed 2 bases, with 13 bases lying between them. This CDR3 region has 14 residues. Per germline, CDR1 DFQATT and CDR2 SNEGSKA (reference sequence). The CDR3 nucleotides read TGCAGTGCCACTCTAGGGTCGACTAATGAAAAACTGTTTTTT. It specifies CSATLGSTNEKLFF.

The gene calls are TRBV7-6 and TRBJ2-7; D is uncertain. The germline CDR1 and CDR2 sequences are SGHVS and FNYEAQ. CDR3 length: 13 amino acids. V was cut by 1 base and J by 3 bases, with 7 bases left in between. The CDR3, as DNA: TGTGCCAGCAGCTTAGGGGAATACTACGAGCAGTACTTC. This translates into CASSLGEYYEQYF.

This chain uses TRBV28 with TRBJ2-1; 8 bases map to TRBD2. In germline, CDR1 is MDHEN, CDR2 SYDVKM. With V trimmed by 4 bases and J by 1 base, 6 bases remained unmatched. CDR3 length: 16 residues. The CDR3 loop reads CASSSQTSASYNEQFF. DNA of the CDR3: TGTGCCAGCAGTTCCCAGACTAGCGCGTCCTACAATGAGCAGTTCTTC.

At least ten counts were recorded for this clonotype. This rearrangement joins TRBV5-1 to TRBJ2-7; 9 nucleotides line up with TRBD1. The J segment lost 0 bases and the V segment lost 0 bases, leaving 4 bases of the junction unmatched. CDR3 length equals 16 residues. The germline CDR1 and CDR2 sequences are SGHRS and YFSETQ. The DNA of the CDR3 is TGCGCCAGCAGCTTGGCAGGGACAGGGAGCTCCTACGAGCAGTACTTC. Its translation: CASSLAGTGSSYEQYF. The full variable domain, rest sourced from reference TRBV5-1 and TRBJ2-7, is KAGVTQTPRYLIKTRGQQVTLSCSPISGHRSVSWYQQTPGQGLQFLFEYFSETQRNKGNFPGRFSGRQFSNSRSEMNVSTLELGDSALYLCASSLAGTGSSYEQYFGPGTRLTVT.

This clonotype was picked up many times. V usage is TRBV10-2 and J usage is TRBJ2-3, with D possibly TRBD2 on 5 matching bases. Germline values: CDR1 WSHSY, CDR2 SAAADI. V shed 3 bases and J shed 7 bases, with 14 bases lying between them. This CDR3 is built from 14 residues. The CDR3 DNA sequence: TGCGCCAGCAGTGACGCATACACCGGGAATACGCAGTATTTT. Its protein is CASSDAYTGNTQYF.

The rearrangement joins TRBV11-2 to TRBJ2-1, with D possibly being TRBD2 (6 bases). CDR1 and CDR2 (germline): SGHAT, FQNNGV. Trimming cost V 4 bases and J 9 bases, with 19 bases left between them. CDR3 length: 15 residues. The CDR3 sequence is CASSSQPGVSGEQFF. Here the CDR3 DNA reads TGTGCCAGCAGCTCCCAGCCGGGGGTAAGTGGTGAGCAGTTCTTC.

This rearrangement joins TRBV24-1 to TRBJ1-2, with TRBD1 identical over 7 bases. V shed 5 bases, J shed 4 bases, and the junction held 12 bases outside the gene matches. Germline values: CDR1 KGHDR, CDR2 SFDVKD. The CDR3 sequence is 16 residues long. CDR3 sequence: CATSARKTGPRYGYTF. The CDR3, as DNA: TGTGCCACCAGTGCTAGAAAGACAGGGCCCCGCTATGGCTACACCTTC.

There are many counts of this clonotype. This chain links TRBV15 with TRBJ2-3; D is unclear. CDR1 is LNHNV, CDR2 YYDKDF, per germline (reference sequence). V lost 3 bases to trimming and J lost 3 bases, with 7 bases between them. CDR3 length: 13 amino acids. The DNA of the CDR3 is TGTGCCACCAGCAGGAGGTGGACAGATACGCAGTATTTT. This gives the protein CATSRRWTDTQYF.

In its sample, this clonotype was seen many times. The rearrangement uses TRBV6-1 and TRBJ1-5, with a possible D match to TRBD1 (6 bases). Per the germline V gene, CDR1 is MNHNS and CDR2 is SASEGT. This CDR3 comprises 15 residues. The V and J ends lost 7 bases and 0 bases respectively, with 13 bases between them. CDR3 sequence reads: CASNTQGYSNQPQHF. The CDR3 DNA follows: TGTGCCAGCAACACGCAGGGGTATAGCAATCAGCCCCAGCATTTT.

The gene calls are TRBV2 and TRBJ2-7; 8 bases fit TRBD1. Trimming took 4 bases from V and 6 from J; bases not matched to a gene: 2. Germline lookup yields CDR1 SNHLY and CDR2 FYNNEI. The CDR3 consists of 12 residues. CDR3 coding DNA: TGTGCCAGCAGTGTGGGACAGGCCGAGCAGTACTTC. Encoded protein: CASSVGQAEQYF.

The sample holds many counts of this clonotype. The genes are TRBV11-1 and TRBJ2-3; 9 nucleotides line up with TRBD2. Germline assignment: CDR1 SGHAT and CDR2 FQDESV (reference sequence). Trimming cost V 5 bases and J 1 base; bases outside gene matches: 10. The CDR3 spans 17 residues. The CDR3 spells CASSARGLAGRTDTQYF. CDR3 DNA sequence: TGTGCCAGCAGCGCTCGGGGTCTAGCGGGGCGCACAGATACGCAGTATTTT. Full variable domain (rest looked up from reference TRBV11-1 and TRBJ2-3): EAEVAQSPRYKITEKSQAVAFWCDPISGHATLYWYRQILGQGPELLVQFQDESVVDDSQLPKDRFSAERLKGVDSTLKIQPAELGDSAMYLCASSARGLAGRTDTQYFGPGTRLTVL.

This clonotype has more than one count but fewer than ten. The CDR3 here is CASTNGASGNYEQYF. The CDR3 coding sequence is TGTGCCAGTACCAATGGGGCTAGCGGGAACTACGAGCAGTACTTC. This chain uses TRBV19 with TRBJ2-7; the match to TRBD2 covers 9 bases. The CDR3 loop spans 15 amino acids. The germline V gene has CDR1 LNHDA and CDR2 SQIVND (reference sequence). The ends lost 7 bases at V and 3 bases at J; junction bases unmatched: 10.

This clonotype was detected once. A single base separates this from a much larger clone, so it may be a read error. The rearrangement uses TRBV20-1 and TRBJ2-1, with a tentative D call TRBD2 (7 bases). Germline assignment: CDR1 DFQATT and CDR2 SNEGSKA (reference sequence). This CDR3 has 16 amino acids. The CDR3 loop reads CSAMAREGEFYNEQSF. CDR3 nucleotide sequence: TGCAGTGCTATGGCGAGGGAGGGGGAATTTTACAATGAGCAGTCCTTC.

For this clonotype: A much larger clone lies one base from this, so it may be a read error. This chain connects TRBV6-1 to TRBJ1-5, with D perhaps TRBD1 (5 bases). The CDR3 consists of 15 residues. From germline, CDR1 is MNHNS and CDR2 SASEGT. With 9 bases removed from V and 5 bases from J, the gap between germline ends came to 20 bases. The CDR3 nucleotides read TGTGCCAGAAGCGCACAGGCTTCACGGGATCAGCCCCAGCATTTT. Protein product: CARSAQASRDQPQHF.

CDR3 loop: CASSTSVSTEAFF. As DNA, the CDR3 is TGTGCCAGCAGTACCTCGGTTTCCACTGAAGCTTTCTTT. The V and J genes are TRBV11-3 and TRBJ1-1; no clear D. The CDR3 length is 13 residues. Germline V gene lookup returns CDR1 SGHNT and CDR2 YENEEA. V dropped 6 bases and J dropped 4 bases, with 12 bases sitting between them. Together with reference TRBV11-3 and TRBJ1-1, the CDR3 gives the full variable domain: EAGVVQSPRYKIIEKKQPVAFWCNPISGHNTLYWYLQNLGQGPELLIRYENEEAVDDSQLPKDRFSAERLKGVDSTLKIQPAELGDSAVYLCASSTSVSTEAFFGQGTRLTVV.

The gene calls are TRBV20-1 and TRBJ1-5; D is uncertain. Germline lookup yields CDR1 DFQATT and CDR2 SNEGSKA (reference sequence). CDR3 size: 12 residues. V lost 4 bases and J 3 bases, leaving 7 bases between the germline ends. The CDR3 DNA is TGCAGTGCTACACACACCAATCAGCCCCAGCATTTT. Translating it yields CSATHTNQPQHF.

This clonotype has a handful of counts. The chain has TRBV5-1 and TRBJ1-6; no definite D call. This CDR3 contains 15 residues. Trimming left V 4 bases short and J 6 bases short, with 14 bases between. Germline V CDR1 and CDR2: SGHRS, YFSETQ. CDR3 DNA: TGCGCCAGCAGCGCTACCGTCACCGCTAATTCACCCCTCCACTTT. This gives the protein CASSATVTANSPLHF.

Points on this clonotype: At one end, the junction sequence differs from germline, possibly due to a read error. This sequence joins TRBV7-3 and TRBJ1-6; no clear D gene. The CDR3 contains 13 residues. Germline lookup yields CDR1 SGHTA and CDR2 FQGTGA. This CDR3 is CASSSSRQSPLHF. Here the CDR3 DNA reads TGCGCCAGCAGCTCCTCACGGCAGTCACCCCTCCACTTT.

The CDR3 sequence is CASSLGGTIYEQYF. CDR3 bases: TGTGCCAGCAGCTTAGGGGGGACCATCTACGAGCAGTACTTC. V is TRBV13 and J is TRBJ2-7, with D tentatively TRBD1 or TRBD2 (5 bases each). Germline V CDR1 and CDR2: PRHDT, FYEKMQ (reference sequence). Deletions cut 0 bases from V and 3 bases from J, with 9 bases between. This CDR3 is 14 amino acids long. The variable domain in full, completed from reference TRBV13 and TRBJ2-7, reads AAGVIQSPRHLIKEKRETATLKCYPIPRHDTVYWYQQGPGQDPQFLISFYEKMQSDKGSIPDRFSAQQFSDYHSELNMSSLELGDSALYFCASSLGGTIYEQYFGPGTRLTVT.

The J gene is TRBJ1-3, the V gene TRBV11-2; 7 bases match TRBD1. Looked up from germline, CDR1 is SGHAT and CDR2 is FQNNGV. The J segment lost 8 bases and the V segment lost 5 bases, leaving 12 bases of the junction unmatched. This CDR3 region has 15 residues. Here the CDR3 DNA reads TGTGCCAGCAGCCCCTTGGGAGGGGGCTCAGACACCATATATTTT. Translation gives CASSPLGGGSDTIYF.

This clonotype was observed a handful of times. The genes are TRBV7-9 and TRBJ1-1, with 7 nucleotides matching TRBD1. The CDR3 consists of 12 residues. Per germline, CDR1 SEHNR and CDR2 FQNEAQ (reference sequence). Trimming removed 6 bases from V and 6 bases from J; junction bases left unmatched: 4. CDR3 residues: CASSFRGPEAFF. The CDR3 DNA reads TGTGCCAGCAGTTTTAGGGGGCCTGAAGCTTTCTTT.

The chain has TRBV29-1 and TRBJ1-1; D unresolved. The V gene's germline CDR1 is SQVTM and CDR2 ANQGSEA. There are 12 residues in the CDR3. V gave up 3 bases and J gave up 4 bases, with 9 bases separating them. The CDR3 DNA sequence: TGCAGCGTTGACCAGGCGGGCACTGAAGCTTTCTTT. This translates into CSVDQAGTEAFF. Based on the CDR3 plus reference TRBV29-1 and TRBJ1-1, the full variable domain is SAVISQKPSRDICQRGTSLTIQCQVDSQVTMMFWYRQQPGQSLTLIATANQGSEATYESGFVIDKFPISRPNLTFSTLTVSNMSPEDSSIYLCSVDQAGTEAFFGQGTRLTVV.

There are many counts of this clonotype. CDR3 protein: CSARDGDYEQYF. For the CDR3, the DNA is TGCAGTGCTAGGGACGGGGACTACGAGCAGTACTTC. The V call is TRBV20-1, the J call TRBJ2-7, with a possible D match to TRBD2 (5 bases). CDR3 length: 12 residues. Germline CDR1 DFQATT, CDR2 SNEGSKA (reference sequence). V lost 3 bases and J lost 3, with 9 bases in between.